What follows are 14 T cell receptor beta chains derived from one specimen sequenced in a study of cytomegalovirus exposure and HLA in healthy donors. It was with 60 Vbeta and 13 Jbeta primers that the PCR ran. Sequencing used immunoSEQ multiplex PCR; TCRdb keeps in-frame clones, though not all of them. Here the sample spans 150,000 or so clones, around 74% being singletons. The sample taken for sequencing was PBMCs. The origin of the receptors is a man younger than 30 in good health and CMV-seronegative.

The chain uses TRBV5-1 and TRBJ1-5, with 8 bases that match TRBD1. Germline trimming cut 0 bases from V and 4 bases from J; bases unmatched to any gene: 3. The CDR3 covers 15 residues. Germline CDR1 SGHRS, CDR2 YFSETQ. CDR3 DNA sequence: TGCGCCAGCAGCTTGGAGGACAGGGAGAATCAGCCCCAGCATTTT. Its protein is CASSLEDRENQPQHF.

The chain employs TRBV10-3 and TRBJ1-5, with unresolved D. The CDR3 has 13 amino acids. Trimming removed 4 bases from V and 3 bases from J, with 7 bases in between. From germline, CDR1 is ENHRY and CDR2 SYGVKD. The CDR3 protein is CAISGHSNQPQHF. The DNA for the CDR3 is TGTGCCATCAGTGGCCACTCCAATCAGCCCCAGCATTTT.

A note on this clone: The junction differs from germline at one of its ends, possibly a read error. The V call is TRBV11-2, the J call TRBJ2-4; unclear D gene. The germline V gene has CDR1 SGHAT and CDR2 FQNNGV. The CDR3 is made up of 14 amino acids. In DNA form, the CDR3 reads TGTGCCAGCAGCTTAGTGTCGGCCAAAAACAGTCAGTACTTC. It yields the protein CASSLVSAKNSQYF.

Turning to this clone: Likely a read error: the CDR3 ends without its conserved phenylalanine or tryptophan. The DNA is left out, because the CDR3 cannot be placed on it with certainty; the CDR3 is given as TCRdb lists it. The CDR3 is CASRPLDPSPG. The chain uses TRBV6-6 and TRBJ1-1. Germline CDR1 is MNHNY and CDR2 is SVGAGI (reference sequence). The CDR3 spans 11 amino acids, including both terminal residues.

This clone was detected a few times. The chain carries TRBV30 and TRBJ1-1, with D hard to call. The germline CDR1 and CDR2 sequences are GTSNPN and SVGIG (reference sequence). The V gene lost 2 bases and the J gene lost 6 bases, with 10 bases spanning the gap. The CDR3 has 12 amino acids. The CDR3 is CAWSFGNPEAFF. The CDR3 region has the DNA TGTGCCTGGAGTTTCGGGAATCCTGAAGCTTTCTTT.

The V and J genes are TRBV7-9 and TRBJ1-1, with D possibly being TRBD1 (5 bases). Germline-derived CDR1 and CDR2 are SEHNR and FQNEAQ (reference sequence). V was shortened by 5 bases and J by 6 bases, with 16 bases between the two germline ends. The CDR3 sequence is 14 residues long. The CDR3 region has the DNA TGTGCCAGCAGCCGGGGGACTAGGGGAGCTGAAGCTTTCTTT. Amino acid sequence: CASSRGTRGAEAFF.

The rearrangement uses TRBV19 and TRBJ1-1; TRBD1 matches at 7 bases. The CDR3 runs 15 residues. Unmatched junction bases numbered 7, after V lost 5 bases and J lost 1 base. The germline gives CDR1 LNHDA, CDR2 SQIVND (reference sequence). The CDR3 protein is CASSYRDRPNTEAFF. Written as DNA, the CDR3 is TGTGCCAGTAGTTACCGGGACAGACCGAACACTGAAGCTTTCTTT.

About this clone itself: Other DNA sequences in this sample translate to the same CDR3. J is TRBJ2-5 and V is TRBV5-1; tentatively, D is TRBD1 (6 bases). CDR1 is SGHRS, CDR2 YFSETQ, per germline. This CDR3 has 15 residues. V lost 4 bases, J lost 0 bases, and 13 bases lay in between. This CDR3 is CASSLGQGYQETQYF. CDR3 bases: TGCGCCAGCAGCCTGGGGCAGGGGTACCAAGAGACCCAGTACTTC. The full variable domain, with the rest looked up from reference TRBV5-1 and TRBJ2-5, is KAGVTQTPRYLIKTRGQQVTLSCSPISGHRSVSWYQQTPGQGLQFLFEYFSETQRNKGNFPGRFSGRQFSNSRSEMNVSTLELGDSALYLCASSLGQGYQETQYFGPGTRLLVL.

The chain couples TRBV2 to TRBJ2-3; possibly TRBD1 for D (6 bases). The CDR3 contains 15 residues. CDR1 is SNHLY, CDR2 FYNNEI, per germline. V lost 9 bases, J lost 2 bases, and 18 bases lay in between. The DNA of the CDR3 is TGTGCCAGAGGGGCCCGGGACACTCTCACAGATACGCAGTATTTT. Amino acid sequence: CARGARDTLTDTQYF.

The chain uses TRBV21-1 and TRBJ1-1. TRBV21-1 is annotated as a pseudogene. This CDR3 contains 17 residues. CDR3 in amino acids: CASNSLAEDGMNTEAFF. The CDR3 DNA reads as TGTGCCAGCAACTCACTAGCGGAGGACGGGATGAACACTGAAGCTTTCTTT.

Comment on this clone: One junction end does not reproduce the germline sequence, and a read error may be involved. This chain links TRBV2 with TRBJ2-6; D possibly corresponds to TRBD1 (5 bases). Per germline, CDR1 SNHLY and CDR2 FYNNEI. This CDR3 is built from 15 residues. Here the CDR3 DNA reads TGTGCCAGCATTTACAGTGGCTCTGGGGCCAACGGCCTGACTTTC. Protein sequence: CASIYSGSGANGLTF.

This chain connects TRBV7-9 to TRBJ2-3; TRBD2 might be the D (7 bases). This CDR3 has 16 amino acids. V was cut by 5 bases and J by 0 bases, with 15 bases left in between. Germline-derived CDR1 and CDR2 are SEHNR and FQNEAQ (reference sequence). CDR3 residues: CASSQWRGPSTDTQYF. Here the CDR3 DNA reads TGTGCCAGCAGCCAGTGGCGGGGGCCAAGCACAGATACGCAGTATTTT.

The chain couples TRBV9 to TRBJ1-2; D is unresolved. The CDR3 is made up of 14 amino acids. Trimming shortened V by 0 bases and J by 6 bases, and 12 bases separated the two germline ends. The V gene's germline CDR1 is SGDLS and CDR2 YYNGEE. The CDR3: CASSVVSGSDGYTF. The CDR3 coding sequence is TGTGCCAGCAGCGTAGTTTCAGGATCAGATGGCTACACCTTC.

The CDR3 DNA reads as TGTGCCAGCAGCGTAGGAGGAGGTTACTATGGCTACACCTTC. Encoded protein: CASSVGGGYYGYTF. J is TRBJ1-2 and V is TRBV9; D is unclear. Germline CDR1 and CDR2: SGDLS and YYNGEE. Trimming took off 0 bases at V and 3 bases at J, with 9 bases between the two ends. The CDR3 loop spans 14 amino acids.